This T cell receptor beta chain was found in a study of blood T cell repertoires in COVID-19. The study recruited people aged roughly 18 to 89 years across about two dozen US areas. There are a few counts of this clone. Generated by immunoSEQ multiplex PCR, the TCRdb table keeps only in-frame clones and is missing some. Of around 300,000 clones in the sample, about nine tenths were seen once. V lost 3 bases and J lost 4, with 18 bases in between. The germline gives CDR1 SGHVS, CDR2 FQNEAQ. The CDR3 runs 16 residues. The chain combines TRBV7-8 with TRBJ1-1, with D possibly matching TRBD1 (5 bases). Sequenced input: PBMCs or T cells enriched from blood (not recorded which). The clonotype was recovered from a woman aged 60 to 75 who had recovered from COVID-19. CDR3 nucleotide sequence: TGTGCCAGCAGCTTGGCCCCGGGGGGGGTGCGCACTGAAGCTTTCTTT. This gives the protein CASSLAPGGVRTEAFF.